A single sample gave rise to the 24 T cell receptor beta chains below, sequenced in a study of shared clonotypes between healthy human individuals (dated by TCRdb to the early 2020s). Receptor libraries were prepared by the immunoSEQ multiplex PCR assay. This immuneACCESS table, as held by TCRdb, lists in-frame sequences with V and J called but not all clones. Of the missing ones, under half trace to an unresolved V gene in checked studies; the others have no known cause. This sample has some 2.4 million clones in its table, and over 85% of those were observed once. The ten largest clones represent around 0.4% of the sample. The sample was naive CD4+ T cells from PBMCs. The cell subset or site label, as the study defines it: CD45RA+ positively selected. The receptors come from a man younger than 35 in good health. Some clones in this sample may be carry-over from other donors' samples.

Worth noting for this clone: This CDR3 is also generated by other DNA sequences in the sample. The chain has TRBV2 and TRBJ1-5, with D perhaps TRBD1 (6 bases). Trimming took 6 bases from V and 0 from J, leaving 12 bases between them. Per the germline V gene, CDR1 is SNHLY and CDR2 is FYNNEI. The length of the CDR3 is 15 residues. The CDR3 sequence: CASSRDRFSNQPQHF. The CDR3 nucleotides are TGTGCCAGCAGCCGCGACAGGTTTAGCAATCAGCCCCAGCATTTT. Based on the CDR3 plus reference TRBV2 and TRBJ1-5, the full variable domain is EPEVTQTPSHQVTQMGQEVILRCVPISNHLYFYWYRQILGQKVEFLVSFYNNEISEKSEIFDDQFSVERPDGSNFTLKIRSTKLEDSAMYFCASSRDRFSNQPQHFGDGTRLSIL.

This sequence joins TRBV28 and TRBJ2-1, with D uncertain. The CDR3 length is 12 residues. CDR1 and CDR2 (germline): MDHEN, SYDVKM. The ends were cut back, 6 bases at V and 6 bases at J, with 9 bases in the middle. CDR3 protein: CASRRNANEQFF. The CDR3 bases are TGTGCCAGCAGACGAAATGCCAATGAGCAGTTCTTC.

This chain joins TRBV4-3 and TRBJ2-7, with 9 bases matching TRBD1. V lost 4 bases, J lost 3 bases, and 7 bases stayed unmatched. This CDR3 comprises 15 residues. CDR1 and CDR2 (germline): LGHNA, YSLEER. CDR3 in amino acids: CASSLGQGLHYEQYF. The DNA for the CDR3 is TGCGCCAGCAGCCTAGGACAGGGGCTCCACTACGAGCAGTACTTC.

V gene TRBV6-6 combines with J gene TRBJ2-7; D is possibly TRBD2 (5 bases). CDR3 length equals 14 residues. Germline loops: CDR1 MNHNY, CDR2 SVGAGI (reference sequence). V was trimmed by 6 bases and J by 2 bases, leaving 14 bases between them. CDR3 amino acids: CASSPSHGTYEQYF. The CDR3 coding sequence is TGTGCCAGCAGCCCCTCTCACGGGACCTACGAGCAGTACTTC.

This clone was detected only a few times. In the same sample, other DNA sequences code for this CDR3. CDR3: CASSLGLAGSTDTQYF. CDR3 bases: TGCGCCAGCAGCTTGGGACTAGCGGGTAGCACAGATACGCAGTATTTT. The rearrangement uses TRBV5-1 and TRBJ2-3; 10 bases line up with TRBD2. Losses at the gene ends were 0 bases for V and 0 bases for J; bases not matched to a gene: 1. This CDR3 comprises 16 residues. CDR1 and CDR2 from the germline V gene are SGHRS and YFSETQ.

This sequence joins TRBV6-5 and TRBJ1-2, with TRBD1 matching 7 bases. Trimming at V came to 2 bases and at J to 2 bases, leaving 2 bases not matched to a gene. CDR3 length: 14 residues. The germline V gene encodes CDR1 MNHEY and CDR2 SVGAGI. The CDR3 DNA follows: TGTGCCAGCAGTTACCTGACAGGGAACTATGGCTACACCTTC. Translating it yields CASSYLTGNYGYTF.

The chain is built from TRBV7-9 and TRBJ2-3; D gene uncertain. The CDR3 runs 15 residues. The germline CDR1 and CDR2 sequences are SEHNR and FQNEAQ (reference sequence). Trimming removed 5 bases at V and 0 bases at J, with 12 bases between. The DNA for the CDR3 is TGTGCCAGCAGCCTGAACTTCCAAAGCACAGATACGCAGTATTTT. This gives the protein CASSLNFQSTDTQYF.

The V and J genes are TRBV12-5 and TRBJ2-5, with D perhaps matching TRBD2 (5 bases). This CDR3 region has 13 residues. The V gene's germline CDR1 is LGHNT and CDR2 FRNRAP. Between the trimmed V and J ends, which lost 4 bases and 5 bases, there was a span of 11 bases. The CDR3 spells CASGSVSGETQYF. The DNA of the CDR3 is TGTGCTAGTGGTTCCGTATCGGGGGAGACCCAGTACTTC.

V is TRBV5-4 and J is TRBJ2-3, with 10 bases fitting TRBD2. V gave up 2 bases and J gave up 4 bases; unmatched junction bases: 4. Looked up from germline, CDR1 is SGHNT and CDR2 is YYREEE (reference sequence). The CDR3 loop spans 15 amino acids. CDR3 amino acids: CASSFLAGEADTQYF. The CDR3 DNA sequence: TGTGCCAGCAGCTTTCTAGCGGGAGAGGCAGATACGCAGTATTTT.

The gene calls are TRBV28 and TRBJ1-3; weak D call: TRBD1 (5 bases). V lost 6 bases to trimming and J lost 0 bases, with 15 bases between them. The CDR3 is 16 residues long. Per the germline V gene, CDR1 is MDHEN and CDR2 is SYDVKM. CDR3 amino acids: CASSTGGATSGNTIYF. The CDR3 DNA reads as TGTGCCAGCAGCACCGGAGGGGCCACCTCTGGAAACACCATATATTTT.

The chain employs TRBV2 and TRBJ2-5; 12 nucleotides agree with TRBD1. The germline V gene encodes CDR1 SNHLY and CDR2 FYNNEI. The CDR3 sequence is 15 residues long. Trimming cost V 8 bases and J 5 bases; bases outside gene matches: 9. The CDR3 is CASPAGTGGIETQYF. CDR3 in DNA: TGTGCCAGCCCCGCCGGGACAGGGGGCATCGAGACCCAGTACTTC. Filled out from reference TRBV2 and TRBJ2-5, the complete variable domain reads EPEVTQTPSHQVTQMGQEVILRCVPISNHLYFYWYRQILGQKVEFLVSFYNNEISEKSEIFDDQFSVERPDGSNFTLKIRSTKLEDSAMYFCASPAGTGGIETQYFGPGTRLLVL.

V usage is TRBV12-2 and J usage is TRBJ2-7; the table assigns TRBD1, which was not confirmed against the DNA. TRBV12-2 is a documented pseudogene. There are 17 residues in the CDR3. This CDR3 is CASPGRYGAGDGNEQYF. The CDR3 region has the DNA TGTGCAAGTCCCGGGCGATATGGGGCAGGGGATGGGAACGAGCAGTACTTC.

V is TRBV28 and J is TRBJ1-1; D ambiguous. In germline, CDR1 is MDHEN, CDR2 SYDVKM. V was cut by 5 bases and J by 11 bases, with 18 bases left in between. The CDR3 consists of 13 residues. CDR3 DNA: TGTGCCAGCAGTACCCGACTAACAACCGGGGCTTTCTTT. Its protein product is CASSTRLTTGAFF.

This chain links TRBV5-1 with TRBJ1-2, with 12 positions matching TRBD1. CDR3 length equals 16 residues. CDR1 is SGHRS, CDR2 YFSETQ, per germline. After removal of 3 bases from V and 7 bases from J, the junction contained 10 bases not matched to a gene. The CDR3 spells CASSSGPGQGARGYTF. The CDR3 DNA reads as TGCGCCAGCAGCTCGGGGCCGGGACAGGGGGCGCGTGGCTACACCTTC.

The chain combines TRBV28 with TRBJ2-1; 8 nucleotides agree with TRBD2. V was clipped by 6 bases and J by 8 bases; unmatched bases: 9. The CDR3 consists of 14 residues. In germline, CDR1 is MDHEN, CDR2 SYDVKM. The CDR3 coding sequence is TGTGCCAGCAGGTCGGCGGGAGGTTGGGATGAGCAGTTCTTC. Its translation: CASRSAGGWDEQFF.

V is TRBV28 and J is TRBJ2-7; D not certain. The germline gives CDR1 MDHEN, CDR2 SYDVKM. The germline V and J ends were trimmed by 5 bases and 5 bases, with 10 bases remaining between them. The CDR3 consists of 12 residues. CDR3 sequence (DNA): TGTGCCAGCAGTGGGGTTTTGGACGAGCAGTACTTC. The encoded protein is CASSGVLDEQYF. The complete variable domain, with remaining parts taken from reference TRBV28 and TRBJ2-7, reads DVKVTQSSRYLVKRTGEKVFLECVQDMDHENMFWYRQDPGLGLRLIYFSYDVKMKEKGDIPEGYSVSREKKERFSLILESASTNQTSMYLCASSGVLDEQYFGPGTRLTVT.

This rearrangement joins TRBV14 to TRBJ2-5, with 9 bases lining up with TRBD1. V dropped 3 bases and J dropped 4; count of bases not matched to a gene: 6. The CDR3 totals 15 residues. Germline CDR1 is SGHDN and CDR2 is FVKESK. Here the CDR3 DNA reads TGTGCCAGCAGCCAGAACACAGGGGGCAGAGAGACCCAGTACTTC. It is translated as CASSQNTGGRETQYF. Combining the CDR3 with reference TRBV14 and TRBJ2-5 gives the whole variable domain EAGVTQFPSHSVIEKGQTVTLRCDPISGHDNLYWYRRVMGKEIKFLLHFVKESKQDESGMPNNRFLAERTGGTYSTLKVQPAELEDSGVYFCASSQNTGGRETQYFGPGTRLLVL.

V gene TRBV18 combines with J gene TRBJ2-7; D might be TRBD2 (6 bases). Per germline, CDR1 KGHSH and CDR2 LQKENI. Trimming pared 8 bases from V and 4 bases from J, leaving 18 bases between. The length of the CDR3 is 14 residues. This CDR3 is CASRAAAREYEQYF. The CDR3 region has the DNA TGTGCCAGCCGGGCCGCCGCCCGGGAGTACGAGCAGTACTTC.

Regarding this clone: One end of the junction is discordant with germline, which a read error may explain. J is TRBJ2-2 and V is TRBV28; tentatively, D is TRBD1 (6 bases). Germline CDR1 MDHEN, CDR2 SYDVKM. This CDR3 contains 15 residues. CDR3 sequence: CASSNYRARPGKLFF. The CDR3 DNA reads as TGTGCCAGCAGTAATTACAGGGCCCGTCCCGGGAAGCTGTTTTTT.

The chain combines TRBV30 with TRBJ2-5; perhaps TRBD1 as D (5 bases). The DNA end lines up better with TRBJ2-7; the J call may be wrong. Germline values: CDR1 GTSNPN, CDR2 SVGIG (reference sequence). CDR3 length equals 11 residues. CDR3 sequence: CAWAGTYEQYF. CDR3 coding DNA: TGTGCCTGGGCAGGGACCTACGAGCAGTACTTC.

A remark on this clone: Other nucleotide sequences from this sample produce the same CDR3. This rearrangement joins TRBV28 to TRBJ2-7, with 13 bases aligning to TRBD2. The CDR3 spans 15 residues. Trimming removed 6 bases from V and 3 bases from J; junction bases left unmatched: 5. Per germline, CDR1 MDHEN and CDR2 SYDVKM. Written as DNA, the CDR3 is TGTGCCAGCAGCCTACTAGCGGGAGGGGTCTACGAGCAGTACTTC. It translates to CASSLLAGGVYEQYF.

Points on this clone: This specimen includes other DNA sequences encoding the same CDR3. This chain uses TRBV6-5 with TRBJ2-7, with 13 bases lining up with TRBD2. This CDR3 comprises 14 residues. Germline V gene lookup returns CDR1 MNHEY and CDR2 SVGAGI. V dropped 4 bases and J dropped 5; count of bases not matched to a gene: 2. The CDR3 loop is CASSSGLAGDEQYF. The CDR3 DNA reads as TGTGCCAGCAGTTCAGGACTAGCGGGAGACGAGCAGTACTTC.

This chain uses TRBV5-1 with TRBJ2-5, with D possibly being TRBD2 (6 bases). This CDR3 region has 13 residues. V gave up 6 bases and J gave up 2 bases, with 11 bases separating them. CDR1 SGHRS and CDR2 YFSETQ come from the germline V gene. CDR3 DNA: TGCGCCAGCACAAGTGGGGGGCAAGAGACCCAGTACTTC. This codes for CASTSGGQETQYF.

The rearrangement uses TRBV19 and TRBJ1-1; D might be TRBD1 (6 bases). The CDR3 runs 17 residues. Germline V gene data show CDR1 as LNHDA and CDR2 as SQIVND (reference sequence). The V gene lost 3 bases and the J gene lost 6 bases, with 23 bases spanning the gap. CDR3 sequence reads: CASSIGGGQLGFPEAFF. In DNA, the CDR3 is TGTGCCAGTAGTATCGGCGGGGGGCAACTAGGCTTCCCTGAAGCTTTCTTT.